These 14 T cell receptor beta chains were all obtained from the same sample, sequenced in a study of cytotoxic CD8 clonotypes in ibrutinib-treated CLL. Measured with immunoSEQ multiplex PCR; TCRdb has only the in-frame clones, and not every one. This repertoire shows approximately 210,000 clones, 72% found once; its top ten account for roughly 12%. This sample comprised PBMCs, obtained after 24 months of ibrutinib treatment. The receptors derive from a human donor with chronic lymphocytic leukemia.

The chain has TRBV5-8 and TRBJ1-5; tentative D call: TRBD1 (5 bases). CDR3 length: 15 amino acids. CDR1 and CDR2 from the germline V gene are SGHTS and YDEGEE. Trimming cost V 4 bases and J 0 bases, with 11 bases left between them. The CDR3 nucleotides are TGTGCCAGCAGCGCTGCGGGGGTTAGCAATCAGCCCCAGCATTTT. Its protein product is CASSAAGVSNQPQHF. Supplemented by reference TRBV5-8 and TRBJ1-5, the full variable domain reads EAGVTQSPTHLIKTRGQQATLRCSPISGHTSVYWYQQALGLGLQFLLWYDEGEERNRGNFPPRFSGRQFPNYSSELNVNALELEDSALYLCASSAAGVSNQPQHFGDGTRLSIL.

The V and J genes are TRBV4-3 and TRBJ2-5; 8 bases are a match to TRBD2. CDR1 and CDR2 (germline): LGHNA, YSLEER. The V and J ends lost 0 bases and 1 base, in that order; junction bases with no gene match: 4. This CDR3 is built from 16 residues. This CDR3 reads CASSQDWAGGQETQYF. Written as DNA, the CDR3 is TGCGCCAGCAGCCAAGATTGGGCGGGAGGCCAAGAGACCCAGTACTTC.

The genes are TRBV30 and TRBJ2-3; D perhaps matches TRBD2 (5 bases). CDR3 length equals 14 residues. Germline lookup yields CDR1 GTSNPN and CDR2 SVGIG (reference sequence). Trimming stripped 2 bases from V and 0 bases from J, with 9 bases between. CDR3 DNA sequence: TGTGCCTGGAGTAACGGGGATAGCACAGATACGCAGTATTTT. This gives the protein CAWSNGDSTDTQYF. The full variable domain, completed using reference TRBV30 and TRBJ2-3, is SQTIHQWPATLVQPVGSPLSLECTVEGTSNPNLYWYRQAAGRGLQLLFYSVGIGQISSEVPQNLSASRPQDRQFILSSKKLLLSDSGFYLCAWSNGDSTDTQYFGPGTRLTVL.

The chain carries TRBV7-2 and TRBJ2-7, with D maybe TRBD2 (6 bases). This CDR3 is 15 amino acids long. V lost 0 bases and J lost 3, with 12 bases in between. Per the germline V gene, CDR1 is SGHTA and CDR2 is FQGNSA. CDR3 amino acids: CASSLAVLGGYEQYF. As DNA, the CDR3 is TGTGCCAGCAGCTTAGCTGTCTTGGGGGGCTACGAGCAGTACTTC.

The chain employs TRBV6-5 and TRBJ2-5; D is perhaps TRBD1 (5 bases). Trimming removed 4 bases at V and 2 bases at J, with 11 bases between. This CDR3 is 14 amino acids long. Germline values: CDR1 MNHEY, CDR2 SVGAGI. CDR3 sequence reads: CASSFIDRQETQYF. DNA of the CDR3: TGTGCCAGCAGTTTCATAGACAGACAAGAGACCCAGTACTTC.

The V call is TRBV7-9, the J call TRBJ1-2; TRBD1 agrees at 8 bases. The V segment lost 5 bases and the J segment 8 bases; nucleotides outside the gene matches: 13. The CDR3 consists of 15 residues. Germline assignment: CDR1 SEHNR and CDR2 FQNEAQ (reference sequence). As DNA, the CDR3 is TGTGCCAGCAGCCCTGGGGACAGGCCCTTAGGGGGCTACACCTTC. Translation gives CASSPGDRPLGGYTF.

This clone was observed a handful of times. The chain carries TRBV11-2 and TRBJ2-1; 9 bases agree with TRBD2. CDR1 is SGHAT, CDR2 FQNNGV, per germline. After removal of 1 base from V and 7 bases from J, the junction contained 2 bases not matched to a gene. The CDR3 contains 14 residues. The CDR3 DNA sequence: TGTGCCAGCAGCTTAGTGACTAGCGGAAATGAGCAGTTCTTC. It translates to CASSLVTSGNEQFF.

The V gene is TRBV28, the J gene TRBJ2-7; possibly TRBD1 for D (5 bases). This CDR3 spans 12 amino acids. The V end was cut by 4 bases, the J end by 9 bases, with 13 bases between. Germline CDR1 MDHEN, CDR2 SYDVKM. The CDR3 bases are TGTGCCAGCAGTTCATTCAGGGATTGGCAGTACTTC. Its protein is CASSSFRDWQYF.

The chain uses TRBV19 and TRBJ1-2; the match to TRBD1 covers 8 bases. V trimming: 7 bases; J trimming: 4 bases; junction bases outside the gene matches: 14. Germline V gene sequence: CDR1 LNHDA, CDR2 SQIVND (reference sequence). The length of the CDR3 is 16 residues. Here the CDR3 DNA reads TGTGCCAGTACCCTAGCTAGACGGGACAGGTCCTATGGCTACACCTTC. This translates into CASTLARRDRSYGYTF.

V and J are TRBV27 and TRBJ2-6; weak D call: TRBD1 (6 bases). This CDR3 is 16 amino acids long. The germline V and J ends were trimmed by 2 bases and 4 bases, with 12 bases remaining between them. Germline loops: CDR1 MNHEY, CDR2 SMNVEV (reference sequence). The CDR3 sequence is CASSLVGGLGANVLTF. The CDR3 DNA is TGTGCCAGCAGTTTAGTTGGGGGCCTAGGGGCCAACGTCCTGACTTTC.

This clone appeared a few times. The chain carries TRBV10-3 and TRBJ2-1; the match to TRBD2 covers 13 bases. CDR1 and CDR2 from the germline V gene are ENHRY and SYGVKD. This CDR3 contains 15 residues. J lost 3 bases, V lost 4 bases, and 0 bases had no gene match. The CDR3 DNA reads TGTGCCATCAGTGGGACTAGCGGGGGCTACAATGAGCAGTTCTTC. Protein: CAISGTSGGYNEQFF.

The chain carries TRBV19 and TRBJ2-3; TRBD1 agrees at 10 bases. V lost 6 bases to trimming and J lost 1 base; unmatched junction nucleotides: 1. The germline V gene has CDR1 LNHDA and CDR2 SQIVND (reference sequence). The CDR3 length is 14 residues. The DNA for the CDR3 is TGTGCCAGTAGAGGGACAGGGGGCACAGATACGCAGTATTTT. It codes for CASRGTGGTDTQYF.

This chain joins TRBV5-1 and TRBJ2-1; 7 bases are a match to TRBD2. The CDR3 sequence is 18 residues long. Per germline, CDR1 SGHRS and CDR2 YFSETQ. V was pared by 4 bases and J by 3 bases, with 16 bases of the junction left unmatched. As DNA, the CDR3 is TGCGCCAGCAGCATGGCTCCCCTGGGGGGAGGGGTCTACAATGAGCAGTTCTTC. It specifies CASSMAPLGGGVYNEQFF.

J is TRBJ1-2 and V is TRBV9; D not resolved. Germline CDR1 SGDLS, CDR2 YYNGEE. The CDR3 is 16 amino acids. With 3 bases removed from V and 4 bases from J, the gap between germline ends came to 19 bases. CDR3 region: CASSANTRAPSYGYTF. CDR3 nucleotides: TGTGCCAGCAGCGCAAACACACGGGCCCCCTCCTATGGCTACACCTTC.